The rows below give T cell receptor beta chains drawn from one sample of a study of shared clonotypes between healthy human individuals. Measured with immunoSEQ multiplex PCR; TCRdb has only the in-frame clones, and not every one. The sample lists some 1,400,000 clones; around 97% were seen once. Sequenced input: naive CD4+ T cells sorted from blood. The origin of the receptors is a young man in good health. The CDR3 runs from the conserved cysteine through the conserved F or W. The D gene is left open where the match is weak. Where a row states a size, it is once, few, many or the class of an expanded clone; other rows omit it.

clone_size | cdr3_length | j_call | d_call | v_call | cdr3_nt | cdr3_aa
- | 16 | TRBJ2-6 | - | TRBV7-2 | TGTGCCAGCAGCTTACGACAGCACTCTGGGGCCAACGTCCTGACTTTC | CASSLRQHSGANVLTF
- | 15 | TRBJ1-5 | TRBD1 | TRBV28 | TGTGCCAGCAGCCCGGGACAGGGCTTCAATCAGCCCCAGCATTTT | CASSPGQGFNQPQHF
- | 13 | TRBJ2-7 | TRBD1 | TRBV10-3 | TGTGCCATCGCCGGGACAGGGGTTTACGAGCAGTACTTC | CAIAGTGVYEQYF
- | 16 | TRBJ2-5 | - | TRBV5-4 | TGTGCCAGCAGCTCGTACCGGAAAGGCGCGGGAGAGACCCAGTACTTC | CASSSYRKGAGETQYF
- | 15 | TRBJ2-7 | TRBD1 | TRBV6-1 | TGTGCCAGCAGTGAAGTGTCAGGGGGTCGTTACGAGCAGTACTTC | CASSEVSGGRYEQYF
once | 13 | TRBJ1-5 | - | TRBV11-2 | TGTGCCAGCAGCCTAGATAGGTGGCAGCCCCAGCATTTT | CASSLDRWQPQHF
- | 13 | TRBJ1-1 | - | TRBV14 | TGTGCCAGCAGCCAAGATCTTGGAGGGAGGGCTTTCTTT | CASSQDLGGRAFF
once | 13 | TRBJ2-1 | - | TRBV28 | TGTGCCAGCAGCCCCACAGGGCCCGATGAGCAGTTCTTC | CASSPTGPDEQFF
- | 20 | TRBJ2-3 | TRBD2 | TRBV4-2 | TGTGCCAGCAGCCAAGAAGAACTAGCGGGAGCCCCGGACAGCACAGATACGCAGTATTTT | CASSQEELAGAPDSTDTQYF
- | 16 | TRBJ2-7 | - | TRBV19 | TGTGCCAGTAGTATTTTGTTCCGGACACACTCCTACGAGCAGTACTTC | CASSILFRTHSYEQYF
- | 13 | TRBJ2-5 | - | TRBV6-1 | TGTGCCAGCAGTCTGCTGAGGCAAGAGACCCAGTACTTC | CASSLLRQETQYF
- | 15 | TRBJ1-2 | - | TRBV7-9 | TGTGCCAGCAGCTCAAGGGGAGGGGTGAACTATGGCTACACCTTC | CASSSRGGVNYGYTF
- | 17 | TRBJ2-1 | TRBD2 | TRBV7-9 | TGTGCCAGCAGCTTAGGAGCGGGAGCCGTCTTTGTCAATGAGCAGTTCTTC | CASSLGAGAVFVNEQFF
few | 16 | TRBJ2-2 | - | TRBV11-3 | TGTGCCAGCAGCTTAGGAGGGCCGGGCCCGGGCGGGGAGCTGTTTTTT | CASSLGGPGPGGELFF
- | 12 | TRBJ2-1 | - | TRBV18 | TGTGCCAGCTCACCACTAAGGAATGAGCAGTTCTTC | CASSPLRNEQFF
- | 17 | TRBJ2-1 | TRBD1 | TRBV18 | TGTGCCAGCTCACCACGAGACAGGGGGCCCCCTACTAATGAGCAGTTCTTC | CASSPRDRGPPTNEQFF
- | 17 | TRBJ2-7 | TRBD1 | TRBV19 | TGTGCCAGTAGTGGATATCCCCGGGACAGGGGAACCTACGAGCAGTACTTC | CASSGYPRDRGTYEQYF
- | 12 | TRBJ2-1 | - | TRBV7-3 | TGTGCCAGCAGCTCTGGATGGGATGAGCAGTTCTTC | CASSSGWDEQFF
- | 17 | TRBJ1-5 | - | TRBV10-2 | TGCGCCAGCAGTGACCGGGGGATTGGACACGGCAATCAGCCCCAGCATTTT | CASSDRGIGHGNQPQHF
- | 14 | TRBJ2-7 | TRBD2 | TRBV29-1 | TGCAGCGTTGCAATAGCGGGAGGTTCCCACGAGCAGTACTTC | CSVAIAGGSHEQYF
- | 14 | TRBJ2-3 | - | TRBV4-1 | TGCGCCAGCAGCCAAACCCCTATGGCAGATACGCAGTATTTT | CASSQTPMADTQYF
- | 14 | TRBJ2-7 | TRBD2 | TRBV5-4 | TGTGCCAGCCAGGGGACTAGCGGGCCCTACGAGCAGTACTTC | CASQGTSGPYEQYF
- | 17 | TRBJ1-5 | TRBD1 | TRBV5-4 | TGTGCCAGCAGCTTGGGACAGGGAGGTTTCTCCAATCAGCCCCAGCATTTT | CASSLGQGGFSNQPQHF
- | 16 | TRBJ2-7 | - | TRBV4-2 | TGTGCCAGCAGCCAAGCGTCGACAAGTCCGACCTACGAGCAGTACTTC | CASSQASTSPTYEQYF
- | 15 | TRBJ2-7 | - | TRBV9 | TGTGCCAGCAGCGTAGGGGCCGTCAGCTCCTACGAGCAGTACTTC | CASSVGAVSSYEQYF
- | 19 | TRBJ2-5 | TRBD2 | TRBV5-5 | TGTGCCAGCAGCTTGTCCCGACTCAGCGGGAGGGCTTTGGGAGAGACCCAGTACTTC | CASSLSRLSGRALGETQYF
once | 13 | TRBJ2-5 | - | TRBV19 | TGTGCCAGTGGGCTTTCGGGGAGGGAGACCCAGTACTTC | CASGLSGRETQYF
- | 10 | TRBJ2-7 | - | TRBV2 | TGTGCCAGCAGTGGATACGAGCAGTACTTC | CASSGYEQYF
- | 12 | TRBJ2-7 | TRBD1 | TRBV6-6 | TGTGCCAGCCGGGACAGGGGACACGAGCAGTACTTC | CASRDRGHEQYF
- | 15 | TRBJ1-2 | - | TRBV9 | TGTGCCAGCAGTATCTCCGGACAGCTAAACTATGGCTACACCTTC | CASSISGQLNYGYTF
- | 15 | TRBJ1-3 | - | TRBV29-1 | TGCAGCGTTGAGATGCGACAGCTCTCTGGAAACACCATATATTTT | CSVEMRQLSGNTIYF
- | 15 | TRBJ1-4 | TRBD1 | TRBV2 | TGTGCCAGCTCCGGACAGGGCTCAGGGTCTGAAAAACTGTTTTTT | CASSGQGSGSEKLFF
once | 12 | TRBJ1-2 | - | TRBV7-2 | TGTGCCAGCAGCTACCAGGGCTATGGCTACACCTTC | CASSYQGYGYTF
- | 19 | TRBJ2-7 | TRBD2 | TRBV15 | TGTGCCACCAGCAGAGTACGCTTAGCGGGAGGGCTTTCCCATTACGAGCAGTACTTC | CATSRVRLAGGLSHYEQYF
- | 14 | TRBJ1-1 | - | TRBV19 | TGTGCCAGTAGCCCCTTTACGGGAGGCCCTGAAGCTTTCTTT | CASSPFTGGPEAFF
- | 11 | TRBJ2-7 | - | TRBV25-1 | TGTGCCAGCAGTGGCCTAAGGGAGCAGTACTTC | CASSGLREQYF
once | 13 | TRBJ2-1 | - | TRBV7-2 | TGTGCCAGCAGCTTATCCCCCCTCAATGAGCAGTTCTTC | CASSLSPLNEQFF
- | 13 | TRBJ1-1 | - | TRBV7-3 | TGTGCCAGCAGCTTGAACAGGAACACTGAAGCTTTCTTT | CASSLNRNTEAFF
- | 15 | TRBJ2-7 | TRBD1 | TRBV5-6 | TGTGCCAGCAGAATCAGGACAGGGCTATCCTACGAGCAGTACTTC | CASRIRTGLSYEQYF
- | 16 | TRBJ2-7 | TRBD2 | TRBV9 | TGTGCCAGCAGCGTAGGATCACTAGCGGGATTTTACGAGCAGTACTTC | CASSVGSLAGFYEQYF
- | 16 | TRBJ1-1 | - | TRBV18 | TGTGCCAGCTCTCTAGGCGGTACATTCTTGAACACTGAAGCTTTCTTT | CASSLGGTFLNTEAFF
- | 13 | TRBJ2-7 | - | TRBV4-3 | TGCGCCAGCAGCCAAAGGACGTCCTACGAGCAGTACTTC | CASSQRTSYEQYF
- | 15 | TRBJ2-3 | - | TRBV28 | TGTGCCAGTGGAGTTCGTGGCGCTAGCACAGATACGCAGTATTTT | CASGVRGASTDTQYF
- | 15 | TRBJ2-1 | - | TRBV27 | TGTGCCAGCAGTTCGGAGGGGGTAGACTACAATGAGCAGTTCTTC | CASSSEGVDYNEQFF
- | 13 | TRBJ1-3 | - | TRBV30 | TGTGCCTGCCCGAGAGGGGCTGGAAACACCATATATTTT | CACPRGAGNTIYF
- | 14 | TRBJ2-5 | - | TRBV11-2 | TGTGCCAGCAGCCAAAGGCGGGTTCAAGAGACCCAGTACTTC | CASSQRRVQETQYF
few | 13 | TRBJ1-5 | - | TRBV2 | TGTGCCAGCAGTTACATGCCTGCTCAGCCCCAGCATTTT | CASSYMPAQPQHF